These 11 T cell receptor beta chains came from one sample sequenced in a study of a mutant IDH1 vaccine in newly diagnosed glioma. Stated time point: week 47, end of study. In every dose of vaccine, 300 ug of mutant IDH1 20-mer peptide was given alongside topical imiquimod. No antigen is known for these receptors. Some clones are missing from TCRdb's copy, which holds only in-frame ones; the method was immunoSEQ multiplex PCR. The data hold about 56,000 clones, with about 71% observed a single time. The sample was PBMCs, taken from a glioma patient whose treatment included an IDH1 peptide vaccine. The receptors here all came from a man aged 45-65 years with glioma.

This chain links TRBV4-2 with TRBJ2-1; TRBD1 is a possible D gene (7 bases). The V and J ends lost 7 bases and 2 bases respectively, with 15 bases between them. The CDR3 is 15 residues long. The germline CDR1 and CDR2 sequences are LGHNA and YNFKEQ. The CDR3, as DNA: TGTGCCAGCACCCCAGGGGGGAACCCCTACAATGAGCAGTTCTTC. Residues: CASTPGGNPYNEQFF.

V and J are TRBV28 and TRBJ2-1, with TRBD2 identical over 8 bases. The CDR3 covers 15 residues. The ends lost 5 bases at V and 5 bases at J; junction bases unmatched: 8. Germline CDR1 MDHEN, CDR2 SYDVKM. In nucleotides, the CDR3 is TGTGCCAGCAGTCCCCCGGCGGGAGGAAACAATGAGCAGTTCTTC. Its translation is CASSPPAGGNNEQFF.

For this clone: This sample also contains other DNA sequences that code for the same CDR3. The chain carries TRBV29-1 and TRBJ1-2; D possibly corresponds to TRBD1 (5 bases). Trimming took 4 bases from V and 8 from J, leaving 14 bases between them. CDR3 length equals 12 residues. Germline CDR1 is SQVTM and CDR2 is ANQGSEA. This CDR3 reads CSVAGTRWGYTF. The DNA of the CDR3 is TGCAGCGTTGCCGGGACTCGCTGGGGCTACACCTTC.

This rearrangement joins TRBV2 to TRBJ1-1; 7 bases align to TRBD1. The germline CDR1 and CDR2 sequences are SNHLY and FYNNEI. The V gene end was trimmed by 4 bases and the J gene end by 0 bases; junction bases not matched to a gene: 14. This CDR3 is built from 18 residues. CDR3 coding DNA: TGTGCCAGCAGTGCAGGACGTCGAGGGCAGGGGGTGAACACTGAAGCTTTCTTT. This encodes CASSAGRRGQGVNTEAFF.

J is TRBJ1-1 and V is TRBV19; 8 nucleotides line up with TRBD1. Trimming took 10 bases from V and 5 from J; bases not matched to a gene: 9. Per the germline V gene, CDR1 is LNHDA and CDR2 is SQIVND (reference sequence). The CDR3 is made up of 13 amino acids. The CDR3 DNA follows: TGTGCCACCCAGACAGGGGCGGGGACTGAAGCTTTCTTT. Residues: CATQTGAGTEAFF.

This clone was counted a few times. The V call is TRBV7-8, the J call TRBJ1-1; D possibly corresponds to TRBD1 (5 bases). Per germline, CDR1 SGHVS and CDR2 FQNEAQ. The CDR3 has 13 amino acids. Trimming pared 5 bases from V and 8 bases from J, leaving 15 bases between. CDR3 sequence (DNA): TGTGCCAGCAGCCCCGGGTCCGGGGCCGAAGCTTTCTTT. It specifies CASSPGSGAEAFF. The full variable domain, completed using reference TRBV7-8 and TRBJ1-1, is GAGVSQSPRYKVAKRGQDVALRCDPISGHVSLFWYQQALGQGPEFLTYFQNEAQLDKSGLPSDRFFAERPEGSVSTLKIQRTQQEDSAVYLCASSPGSGAEAFFGQGTRLTVV.

The V call is TRBV6-1, the J call TRBJ1-2, with D possibly matching TRBD1 (5 bases). CDR3 size: 12 residues. From germline, CDR1 is MNHNS and CDR2 SASEGT. V was trimmed by 3 bases and J by 6 bases, leaving 8 bases between them. The CDR3 protein is CASSEEGHGYTF. The CDR3 bases are TGTGCCAGCAGTGAGGAGGGACATGGCTACACCTTC.

The rearrangement joins TRBV6-4 to TRBJ1-2, with TRBD1 identical over 7 bases. Germline V gene data show CDR1 as MRHNA and CDR2 as SNTAGT. This CDR3 comprises 14 residues. The J segment lost 7 bases and the V segment lost 6 bases, leaving 11 bases of the junction unmatched. The CDR3 here is CASRATGDGGGYTF. The CDR3 DNA reads TGTGCCAGCAGGGCCACAGGGGATGGTGGTGGCTACACCTTC.

The chain carries TRBV6-5 and TRBJ2-5, with unresolved D. CDR1 is MNHEY, CDR2 SVGAGI, per germline. The V gene lost 7 bases and the J gene lost 5 bases, with 17 bases spanning the gap. The CDR3 totals 14 residues. The CDR3 nucleotides read TGTGCCAGCAAGCTCCGAGGCCTCCGTGAGACCCAGTACTTC. Translating gives CASKLRGLRETQYF.

This clone was counted between two and nine times. The chain has TRBV2 and TRBJ2-7; 11 bases fit TRBD1. With 7 bases clipped from V and 2 bases from J, the junction kept 4 bases outside the gene matches. Germline V gene lookup returns CDR1 SNHLY and CDR2 FYNNEI. The CDR3 has 14 amino acids. CDR3: CASTLDRGPYEQYF. CDR3 nucleotides: TGTGCCAGCACTCTGGACAGGGGGCCCTACGAGCAGTACTTC.

V is TRBV9 and J is TRBJ2-3; 7 nucleotides match TRBD2. Unmatched junction bases numbered 2, after V lost 3 bases and J lost 1 base. The germline gives CDR1 SGDLS, CDR2 YYNGEE. CDR3 size: 14 residues. CDR3 loop: CASSELAGTDTQYF. The DNA of the CDR3 is TGTGCCAGCAGCGAGCTAGCGGGCACAGATACGCAGTATTTT.